These 16 T cell receptor beta chains were all obtained from the same sample, sequenced in a study of cytomegalovirus exposure and HLA in healthy donors. TCRdb keeps only in-frame clones here, not all; method: immunoSEQ multiplex PCR. The table lists over 55,000 clones, about 96% of them singletons. The sequenced sample was PBMCs. The receptors stem from a man aged 18 to 29 in good health and CMV-seronegative.

The J gene is TRBJ2-5, the V gene TRBV5-1, with D possibly matching TRBD2 (6 bases). This CDR3 comprises 15 residues. Trimming stripped 0 bases from V and 5 bases from J, with 14 bases between. Germline V gene sequence: CDR1 SGHRS, CDR2 YFSETQ. In DNA form, the CDR3 reads TGCGCCAGCAGCTTGGAGACGACTAGGGCGGAGACCCAGTACTTC. This gives the protein CASSLETTRAETQYF.

V gene TRBV11-2 combines with J gene TRBJ2-7; the match to TRBD2 covers 7 bases. This CDR3 is 12 amino acids long. From germline, CDR1 is SGHAT and CDR2 FQNNGV. V lost 4 bases to trimming and J lost 6 bases; unmatched junction nucleotides: 3. As DNA, the CDR3 is TGTGCCAGCAGCTCGACTAGCCGCGAGCAGTACTTC. Translation gives CASSSTSREQYF.

The CDR3 loop reads CASSVYSGNQPQHF. The CDR3 coding sequence is TGTGCCAGCAGTGTTTACAGTGGCAATCAGCCCCAGCATTTT. J is TRBJ1-5 and V is TRBV6-1; D remains ambiguous. CDR3 length: 14 amino acids. Germline V gene data show CDR1 as MNHNS and CDR2 as SASEGT. The V end was cut by 4 bases, the J end by 2 bases, with 9 bases between.

V is TRBV28 and J is TRBJ1-2; maybe TRBD1 (5 bases). V was pared by 2 bases and J by 4 bases, with 11 bases between. Germline CDR1 and CDR2: MDHEN and SYDVKM. This CDR3 has 14 residues. In DNA form, the CDR3 reads TGTGCCAGCAGTTTAGAACAGGAGACCTATGGCTACACCTTC. As protein: CASSLEQETYGYTF.

The rearrangement links TRBV6-5 to TRBJ1-5; TRBD1 is a possible D gene (5 bases). CDR3 size: 15 residues. Germline V lookup: CDR1 MNHEY, CDR2 SVGAGI. V shed 2 bases and J shed 1 base, with 9 bases lying between them. In nucleotides, the CDR3 is TGTGCCAGCAGTTACGGGGGGGGAAGCAATCAGCCCCAGCATTTT. It encodes CASSYGGGSNQPQHF.

J is TRBJ2-5 and V is TRBV7-9; weak D call: TRBD2 (6 bases). V gave up 1 base and J gave up 8 bases, with 14 bases separating them. Germline assignment: CDR1 SEHNR and CDR2 FQNEAQ (reference sequence). The CDR3 runs 14 residues. The CDR3 here is CASSLEASVRTQYF. The CDR3 DNA reads TGTGCCAGCAGCTTAGAGGCTAGCGTGCGAACCCAGTACTTC.

A word on this clone: At one end, the junction sequence differs from germline, possibly due to a read error. The rearrangement joins TRBV6-6 to TRBJ1-5; D uncertain. The V gene's germline CDR1 is MNHNY and CDR2 SVGAGI (reference sequence). This CDR3 has 12 amino acids. The chain's CDR3 is CASSNSAGPQHF. The CDR3, as DNA: TGTGCCAGCAGTAACTCAGCAGGGCCCCAGCATTTT.

This chain links TRBV5-6 with TRBJ2-7; D possibly corresponds to TRBD1 (6 bases). The CDR3 loop spans 13 amino acids. V gave up 8 bases and J gave up 2 bases, with 14 bases separating them. Germline CDR1 SGHDT, CDR2 YYEEEE. The CDR3 nucleotides are TGTGCCAGTGAAGGGGACATTCCCTACGAGCAGTACTTC. Translated: CASEGDIPYEQYF.

The J gene is TRBJ1-5, the V gene TRBV19, with TRBD1 matching over 12 bases. Germline CDR1 reads LNHDA; CDR2 reads SQIVND (reference sequence). CDR3 length equals 16 residues. Germline trimming cut 6 bases from V and 1 base from J; bases unmatched to any gene: 4. The CDR3 DNA is TGTGCCAGTAGGGGACAGGGGGCGTTGAGCAATCAGCCCCAGCATTTT. This codes for CASRGQGALSNQPQHF.

The chain joins TRBV7-2 to TRBJ2-7; D is undetermined. Trimming stripped 8 bases from V and 7 bases from J, with 21 bases between. This CDR3 contains 14 residues. Germline V gene lookup returns CDR1 SGHTA and CDR2 FQGNSA. CDR3 sequence (DNA): TGTGCCAGCGGAATTACGACTCACGGTGGGGAGCAGTACTTC. This gives the protein CASGITTHGGEQYF.

The V call is TRBV30, the J call TRBJ1-4, with D perhaps matching TRBD1 (5 bases). Germline V gene sequence: CDR1 GTSNPN, CDR2 SVGIG (reference sequence). Deletions cut 3 bases from V and 2 bases from J, with 10 bases between. The CDR3 is 14 amino acids. The CDR3 DNA reads as TGTGCCTGGAGCGGTGGGGGGACTAATGAAAAACTGTTTTTT. It encodes CAWSGGGTNEKLFF.

V usage is TRBV28 and J usage is TRBJ1-5; D perhaps matches TRBD1 (5 bases). V was shortened by 2 bases and J by 3 bases, with 14 bases between the two germline ends. CDR3 length equals 16 residues. Germline assignment: CDR1 MDHEN and CDR2 SYDVKM. In DNA, the CDR3 is TGTGCCAGCAGTTTAAGGGGAGGGGCACTCAATCAGCCCCAGCATTTT. Protein product: CASSLRGGALNQPQHF.

This sequence joins TRBV2 and TRBJ2-7, with 8 positions matching TRBD2. Germline-derived CDR1 and CDR2 are SNHLY and FYNNEI. With 9 bases clipped from V and 0 bases from J, the junction kept 7 bases outside the gene matches. The CDR3 covers 14 residues. CDR3 region: CASLYSGNSYEQYF. The CDR3 DNA sequence: TGTGCCAGTCTGTATAGCGGGAACTCCTACGAGCAGTACTTC.

The chain employs TRBV7-9 and TRBJ2-7; D is unresolved. The CDR3 extends over 12 amino acids. The ends were cut back, 5 bases at V and 1 base at J, with 6 bases in the middle. Per germline, CDR1 SEHNR and CDR2 FQNEAQ (reference sequence). CDR3: CASSPQSYEQYF. CDR3 in DNA: TGTGCCAGCAGCCCCCAATCCTACGAGCAGTACTTC. Filled out from reference TRBV7-9 and TRBJ2-7, the complete variable domain reads DTGVSQNPRHKITKRGQNVTFRCDPISEHNRLYWYRQTLGQGPEFLTYFQNEAQLEKSRLLSDRFSAERPKGSFSTLEIQRTEQGDSAMYLCASSPQSYEQYFGPGTRLTVT.

The rearrangement uses TRBV6-1 and TRBJ1-5, with D tentatively TRBD1 (6 bases). CDR3 length equals 14 residues. Germline values: CDR1 MNHNS, CDR2 SASEGT. V was trimmed by 4 bases and J by 7 bases, leaving 14 bases between them. The CDR3 loop reads CASSGTVSSQPQHF. The CDR3 DNA sequence: TGTGCCAGCAGTGGGACAGTTTCCTCGCAGCCCCAGCATTTT.

This clone was counted once. V and J are TRBV21-1 and TRBJ1-3. TRBV21-1 is a pseudogene. The CDR3 extends over 16 amino acids. Here the CDR3 reads CASRGGYLSSGNTIYF. The CDR3 DNA sequence: TGTGCCAGCAGGGGGGGGTATTTGAGCTCTGGAAACACCATATATTTT.